The 6 T cell receptor beta chains listed next were all sequenced from one sample in a study of T cell repertoires in cytomegalovirus infection. These receptors' antigens are unknown. TCRdb fed the reads into MiXCR, producing one record per CDR3 protein. The data show around 900,000 distinct CDR3 sequences, with roughly 30% seen just once and over 10% held by the top ten. Here the sequenced sample was cultured CD8+ T cells from PBMCs, taken from culture after CMV antigen stimulation. The receptors come from a human donor in good health (CMV status not recorded). Some clones in this sample may be carry-over from other donors' samples.

This clonotype came up a few times. The V and J genes are TRBV5-1 and TRBJ1-5; D is undetermined. The ends were cut back, 2 bases at V and 0 bases at J, with 12 bases in the middle. Germline values: CDR1 SGHRS, CDR2 YFSETQ. This CDR3 region has 16 residues. In DNA, the CDR3 is TGCGCCAGCAGCTTTTCAGGAAGTTATAGCAATCAGCCCCAGCATTTT. Its translation is CASSFSGSYSNQPQHF.

This clonotype has a single count. This may come from a read error, since a much larger clone is one base off. J is TRBJ1-2 and V is TRBV12-3 or TRBV12-4; the D gene is possibly TRBD1 (5 bases). CDR3 length: 13 amino acids. Trimming removed 6 bases from V and 4 bases from J, with 12 bases in between. The CDR3 here is CASSPGTLYGYTF. CDR3 sequence (DNA): TGTGCCAGCAGCCCCGGGACCCTCTATGGCTACACCTTC.

In this sample, this clonotype turned up a few times. The rearrangement uses TRBV6-5 and TRBJ2-5; D is perhaps TRBD2 (5 bases). This CDR3 region has 16 residues. V was shortened by 2 bases and J by 5 bases, with 18 bases between the two germline ends. Germline CDR1 is MNHEY and CDR2 is SVGAGI. CDR3 amino acids: CASSYSLAGLRETQYF. The DNA of the CDR3 is TGTGCCAGCAGTTACAGCCTGGCGGGTCTGAGGGAGACCCAGTACTTC.

This clonotype has just a few counts. This sequence joins TRBV6-5 and TRBJ1-1, with D unclear. V dropped 2 bases and J dropped 0 bases, with 10 bases sitting between them. The CDR3 has 15 residues. Germline V gene sequence: CDR1 MNHEY, CDR2 SVGAGI. The CDR3 nucleotides are TGTGCCAGCAGTTACGGCCGAGTAATGAACACTGAAGCTTTCTTT. It specifies CASSYGRVMNTEAFF.

CDR3 region: CASTIPRGGTDTQYF. CDR3 in DNA: TGTGCCAGCACGATCCCCCGGGGGGGCACAGATACGCAGTATTTT. The rearrangement links TRBV6-8 to TRBJ2-3, with TRBD2 matching over 7 bases. Germline CDR1 reads MNHGY; CDR2 reads SAAAGT. J was trimmed by 1 base and V by 7 bases; bases with no gene match: 8. The CDR3 spans 15 residues.

The chain joins TRBV4-1 to TRBJ2-1; a weak D match, TRBD1 (6 bases). CDR1 and CDR2 from the germline V gene are MGHRA and YSYEKL. The germline V and J ends were trimmed by 4 bases and 8 bases, with 12 bases remaining between them. The CDR3 consists of 13 residues. The CDR3 DNA reads TGCGCCAGCAGCCCCACCTCAGGGGATGAGCAGTTCTTC. This translates into CASSPTSGDEQFF.